This T cell receptor beta chain stems from a study of identical twins. Findings and caveats of the study: Models underestimated TCR alpha sharing (out-of-frame) in monozygotic twins.

Germline CDR1 MNHEY, CDR2 SMNVEV (reference sequence). The J segment lost 6 bases and the V segment lost 1 base, leaving 5 bases of the junction unmatched. This CDR3 comprises 14 residues. Template switching added a universal primer site; cDNA carried unique molecular identifiers. TCRdb analysed the 5' RACE reads with MiXCR anew, one entry per CDR3 protein. The sample has about 1.7 million distinct CDR3 sequences, 32% seen once. Concerning this clonotype itself: Its antigen is unknown.

The gene calls are TRBV27 and TRBJ1-1, with TRBD1 matching over 7 bases. Sequencing input: cord blood. This clonotype was obtained from a newborn girl in good health. CDR3 sequence reads: CASSLYRGNPEAFF. The CDR3 region has the DNA TGTGCCAGCAGTTTATACAGGGGAAACCCTGAAGCTTTCTTT.